This T cell receptor beta chain was sequenced in a study of CD8+CD57+ T cells in acquired aplastic anemia. Overall study context: Sorted CD4+ and CD8+ cell DNA averaged approximately 3.2 ug.

Template material for TCR beta VDJ and CDR3 profiling consisted of genomic DNA. A single record per CDR3 protein comes from TCRdb applying MiXCR to the reads. The sample includes some 210,000 distinct CDR3 sequences, 60% to 65% of them seen just once. The CDR3 extends over 14 amino acids. With 2 bases removed from V and 7 bases from J, the gap between germline ends came to 13 bases. Germline V lookup: CDR1 SGDLS, CDR2 YYNGEE. This clonotype was detected many times. Sample: sorted CD4+, CD8+, or CD8+CD57+ T cells (not recorded which) from PBMCs. This receptor was taken from a human donor in good health. The J gene is TRBJ2-4, the V gene TRBV9; possible D gene TRBD1, 7 bases. The DNA of the CDR3 is TGTGCCAGCAGCGTTGGAGGGGGCACGAACATTCAGTACTTC. It encodes CASSVGGGTNIQYF.